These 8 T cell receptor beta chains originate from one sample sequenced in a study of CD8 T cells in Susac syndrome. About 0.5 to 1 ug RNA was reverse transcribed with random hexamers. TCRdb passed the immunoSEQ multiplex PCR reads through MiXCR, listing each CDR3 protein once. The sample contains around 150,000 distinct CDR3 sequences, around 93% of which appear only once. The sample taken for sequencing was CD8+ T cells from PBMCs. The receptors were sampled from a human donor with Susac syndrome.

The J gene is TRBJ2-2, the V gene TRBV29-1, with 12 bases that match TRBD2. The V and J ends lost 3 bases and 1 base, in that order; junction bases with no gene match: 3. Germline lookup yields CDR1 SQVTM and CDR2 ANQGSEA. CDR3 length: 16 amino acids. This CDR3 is CSVEASGRGNTGELFF. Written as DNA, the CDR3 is TGCAGCGTTGAGGCTAGCGGGAGGGGGAACACCGGGGAGCTGTTTTTT.

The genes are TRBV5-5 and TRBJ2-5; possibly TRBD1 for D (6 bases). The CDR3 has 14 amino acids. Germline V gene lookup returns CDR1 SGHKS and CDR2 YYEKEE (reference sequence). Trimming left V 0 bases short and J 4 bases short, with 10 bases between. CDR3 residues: CASSLVQGGETQYF. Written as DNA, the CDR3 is TGTGCCAGCAGCTTGGTACAGGGCGGAGAGACCCAGTACTTC.

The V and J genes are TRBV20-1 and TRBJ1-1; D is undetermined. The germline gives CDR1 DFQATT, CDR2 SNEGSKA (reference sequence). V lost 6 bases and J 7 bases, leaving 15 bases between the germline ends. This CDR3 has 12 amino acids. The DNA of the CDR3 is TGCAGTGCCCATCCCGAGTCGAGTGAAGCTTTCTTT. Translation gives CSAHPESSEAFF.

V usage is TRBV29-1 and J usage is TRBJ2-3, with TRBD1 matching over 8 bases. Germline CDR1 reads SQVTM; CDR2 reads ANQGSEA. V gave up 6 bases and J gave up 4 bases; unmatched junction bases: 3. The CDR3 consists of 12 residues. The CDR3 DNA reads TGCAGCGTCGTACAGGGGGCAGATACGCAGTATTTT. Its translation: CSVVQGADTQYF.

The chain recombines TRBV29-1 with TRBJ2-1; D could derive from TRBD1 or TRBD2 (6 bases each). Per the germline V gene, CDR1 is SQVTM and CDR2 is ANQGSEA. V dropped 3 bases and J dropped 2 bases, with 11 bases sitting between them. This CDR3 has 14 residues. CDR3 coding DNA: TGCAGCGTTGACGGGGGCCCGACCTACAATGAGCAGTTCTTC. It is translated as CSVDGGPTYNEQFF.

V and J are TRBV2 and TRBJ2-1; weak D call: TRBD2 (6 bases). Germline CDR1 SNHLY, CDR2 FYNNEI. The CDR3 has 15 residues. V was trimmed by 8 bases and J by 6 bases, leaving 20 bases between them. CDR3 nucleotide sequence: TGTGCCAGCTTTGGCTCGGCGGGACCCGCCAATGAGCAGTTCTTC. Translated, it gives CASFGSAGPANEQFF. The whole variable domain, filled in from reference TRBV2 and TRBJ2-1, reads EPEVTQTPSHQVTQMGQEVILRCVPISNHLYFYWYRQILGQKVEFLVSFYNNEISEKSEIFDDQFSVERPDGSNFTLKIRSTKLEDSAMYFCASFGSAGPANEQFFGPGTRLTVL.

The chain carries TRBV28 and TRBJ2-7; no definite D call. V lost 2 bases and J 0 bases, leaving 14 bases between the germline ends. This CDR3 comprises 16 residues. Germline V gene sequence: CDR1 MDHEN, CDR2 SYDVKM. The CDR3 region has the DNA TGTGCCAGCAGTTTAAGGCCACTCAGGAGCTCCTACGAGCAGTACTTC. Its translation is CASSLRPLRSSYEQYF.

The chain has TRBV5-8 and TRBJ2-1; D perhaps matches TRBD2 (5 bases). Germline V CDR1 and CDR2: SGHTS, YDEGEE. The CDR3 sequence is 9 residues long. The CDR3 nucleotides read TGTAAGGTAGCGACTGAGCAGTTCTTC. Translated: CKVATEQFF.